The clone carrying this T cell receptor beta chain appeared once. The antigen is not known. This entry comes from a study of shared clonotypes between healthy human individuals. Whole-study findings and limits: Clonotypes shared by all four donors outscored non-shared clonotypes in generation probability.

Naivety among CD8 cells was defined by CD45RO negativity and positive CCR7 selection, thereby excluding terminally differentiated effector memory CD45RA+ cells. Here immunoSEQ multiplex PCR was the method, and the copy in TCRdb shows in-frame clones only, minus some. The sample lists around 2,000,000 clones; about 95% were seen once. Material: naive CD8+ T cells sorted from blood. This clonotype was sampled from a man aged 18 to 29 in good health.

Written as DNA, the CDR3 is TGCGCCAGCAGCCAAGATTTTGGAAATGTGGGCTATGGCTACACCTTC. This translates into CASSQDFGNVGYGYTF. The genes are TRBV4-3 and TRBJ1-2; D is uncertain. This CDR3 region has 16 residues. Germline values: CDR1 LGHNA, CDR2 YSLEER. Trimming removed 0 bases at V and 4 bases at J, with 15 bases between.